A single sample is the source of the 19 T cell receptor beta chains below, sequenced in a study of blood T cell repertoires in COVID-19. Sequenced by immunoSEQ multiplex PCR; TCRdb stores in-frame clones only, minus some. The data contain 70,000 to 90,000 clones, around 84% of them singletons. The sequenced sample consisted of peripheral blood. These receptors were taken from a human donor in a cohort sampled during active COVID-19.

The chain is built from TRBV28 and TRBJ2-2; D not certain. The CDR3 loop spans 11 amino acids. Germline V lookup: CDR1 MDHEN, CDR2 SYDVKM. Trimming stripped 9 bases from V and 9 bases from J, with 11 bases between. The CDR3 DNA is TGTGCCAGTAGTCCCTTAAGGGAGCTGTTTTTT. It yields the protein CASSPLRELFF.

The chain carries TRBV7-9 and TRBJ2-7; TRBD1 is a possible D gene (6 bases). CDR3 length: 15 residues. Trimming removed 5 bases at V and 7 bases at J, with 21 bases between. Germline V gene sequence: CDR1 SEHNR, CDR2 FQNEAQ (reference sequence). In DNA form, the CDR3 reads TGTGCCAGCAGCCCACAGGGTGGCACCTATGGGGAGCAGTACTTC. Protein product: CASSPQGGTYGEQYF.

The J gene is TRBJ1-1, the V gene TRBV18; 9 bases match TRBD1. The CDR3 spans 17 residues. V shed 3 bases and J 0 bases; nucleotides not matched to a gene: 8. Germline V gene lookup returns CDR1 KGHSH and CDR2 LQKENI. The CDR3 here is CASSPGQGNRMNTEAFF. In DNA, the CDR3 is TGTGCCAGCTCACCGGGACAGGGCAATCGAATGAACACTGAAGCTTTCTTT.

This chain links TRBV10-2 with TRBJ2-7; D possibly corresponds to TRBD2 (7 bases). V lost 0 bases, J lost 5 bases, and 14 bases lay in between. CDR1 is WSHSY, CDR2 SAAADI, per germline. The CDR3 runs 15 residues. The DNA for the CDR3 is TGCGCCAGCAGTGAGTCGGTGGGGGGGGGCGACGAGCAGTACTTC. Translated, it gives CASSESVGGGDEQYF.

This rearrangement joins TRBV7-8 to TRBJ2-3; no reliable D call. CDR1 and CDR2 (germline): SGHVS, FQNEAQ. Trimming removed 6 bases from V and 2 bases from J, with 12 bases in between. CDR3 size: 14 residues. The CDR3 region is CASSRRLITDTQYF. CDR3 DNA: TGTGCCAGCAGTCGCAGACTGATCACAGATACGCAGTATTTT.

The chain uses TRBV5-1 and TRBJ2-3, with 7 nucleotides matching TRBD2. CDR3 length equals 16 residues. CDR1 SGHRS and CDR2 YFSETQ come from the germline V gene. J was trimmed by 5 bases and V by 0 bases; bases with no gene match: 9. The CDR3 spells CASSLAMAGAGDTQYF. DNA of the CDR3: TGCGCCAGCAGCTTGGCCATGGCGGGAGCTGGAGATACGCAGTATTTT.

This clone was observed a few times. This chain uses TRBV2 with TRBJ2-1, with 7 bases matching TRBD2. The CDR3 contains 14 residues. Trimming removed 5 bases from V and 6 bases from J; junction bases left unmatched: 7. Per the germline V gene, CDR1 is SNHLY and CDR2 is FYNNEI. CDR3: CASSKERDVNEQFF. CDR3 in DNA: TGTGCCAGCAGTAAGGAGCGGGACGTCAATGAGCAGTTCTTC. Complete variable domain (other parts from reference TRBV2 and TRBJ2-1): EPEVTQTPSHQVTQMGQEVILRCVPISNHLYFYWYRQILGQKVEFLVSFYNNEISEKSEIFDDQFSVERPDGSNFTLKIRSTKLEDSAMYFCASSKERDVNEQFFGPGTRLTVL.

The rearrangement links TRBV2 to TRBJ2-3; 7 nucleotides line up with TRBD2. V lost 5 bases and J lost 5; bases outside the gene matches: 10. Germline V lookup: CDR1 SNHLY, CDR2 FYNNEI. This CDR3 comprises 15 residues. The CDR3 spells CASSKTGGGVDTQYF. The CDR3, as DNA: TGTGCCAGCAGTAAGACTGGCGGGGGTGTAGATACGCAGTATTTT.

This clone was recorded only once. The V gene is TRBV20-1, the J gene TRBJ1-1, with D unresolved. Trimming shortened V by 8 bases and J by 1 base, and 8 bases separated the two germline ends. The length of the CDR3 is 11 residues. Germline V gives CDR1 DFQATT, CDR2 SNEGSKA (reference sequence). The CDR3 coding sequence is TGCAGTATTAACACGAACACTGAAGCTTTCTTT. This encodes CSINTNTEAFF.

The J gene is TRBJ2-3, the V gene TRBV10-3; TRBD1 is a possible D gene (6 bases). Trimming stripped 4 bases from V and 1 base from J, with 18 bases between. CDR1 ENHRY and CDR2 SYGVKD come from the germline V gene. The CDR3 contains 17 residues. The CDR3 loop is CAISGGFMTGRTDTQYF. CDR3 nucleotide sequence: TGTGCCATCAGTGGGGGGTTTATGACAGGCCGCACAGATACGCAGTATTTT.

To note about this clone: Germline is not matched at one junction end, which may reflect a read error. This chain joins TRBV5-1 and TRBJ1-1, with 9 positions matching TRBD1. The CDR3 has 12 amino acids. The germline V gene encodes CDR1 SGHRS and CDR2 YFSETQ. The CDR3 region has the DNA TGCGCCAGCAGCGATTTACAGGGGGCGGGATTTTTT. Translating gives CASSDLQGAGFF.

V and J are TRBV28 and TRBJ2-6; tentative D call: TRBD1 (5 bases). V dropped 1 base and J dropped 5 bases, with 9 bases sitting between them. There are 15 residues in the CDR3. The germline gives CDR1 MDHEN, CDR2 SYDVKM. The CDR3 here is CASSLSRDRANVLTF. CDR3 bases: TGTGCCAGCAGTTTATCCAGGGATAGGGCCAACGTCCTGACTTTC.

V is TRBV4-2 and J is TRBJ2-1; 9 positions agree with TRBD1. Germline V gene data show CDR1 as LGHNA and CDR2 as YNFKEQ. V was pared by 6 bases and J by 0 bases, with 9 bases of the junction left unmatched. The CDR3 runs to 17 residues. The CDR3 sequence is CASSPGQGFFSYNEQFF. DNA for the CDR3: TGTGCCAGCAGTCCCGGACAGGGGTTTTTCTCCTACAATGAGCAGTTCTTC.

This chain connects TRBV5-1 to TRBJ1-1; tentative D call: TRBD1 (5 bases). The CDR3 extends over 11 amino acids. Deletions cut 4 bases from V and 8 bases from J, with 9 bases between. The germline gives CDR1 SGHRS, CDR2 YFSETQ. CDR3 sequence reads: CASSQDREAFF. In DNA, the CDR3 is TGCGCCAGCAGCCAAGACAGAGAAGCTTTCTTT.

V and J are TRBV30 and TRBJ1-5; 9 nucleotides agree with TRBD1. The CDR3 is made up of 15 amino acids. Germline V gene sequence: CDR1 GTSNPN, CDR2 SVGIG (reference sequence). The ends lost 1 base at V and 7 bases at J; junction bases unmatched: 8. The CDR3 sequence: CAWSAKDRGGQPQHF. CDR3 DNA sequence: TGTGCCTGGAGTGCGAAGGACAGGGGCGGACAGCCCCAGCATTTT.

The V and J genes are TRBV5-8 and TRBJ2-7, with 9 bases identical to TRBD2. CDR3 length: 14 residues. J lost 6 bases, V lost 4 bases, and 8 bases had no gene match. In germline, CDR1 is SGHTS, CDR2 YDEGEE. CDR3 coding DNA: TGTGCCAGCAGCCAAGGCGGGAGGGACAGCGAGCAGTACTTC. This codes for CASSQGGRDSEQYF.

This clone was observed once. The V call is TRBV19, the J call TRBJ2-1, with TRBD2 identical over 13 bases. This CDR3 has 16 amino acids. Losses at the gene ends were 9 bases for V and 0 bases for J; bases not matched to a gene: 5. Germline V lookup: CDR1 LNHDA, CDR2 SQIVND (reference sequence). CDR3 loop: CASGLAGAGSYNEQFF. The CDR3 DNA reads TGTGCCAGCGGACTAGCGGGAGCGGGCTCCTACAATGAGCAGTTCTTC.

The V and J genes are TRBV5-1 and TRBJ1-3, with unresolved D. Trimming pared 0 bases from V and 5 bases from J, leaving 12 bases between. Germline CDR1 is SGHRS and CDR2 is YFSETQ. The CDR3 is 15 residues long. CDR3 residues: CASSLGSGQRNTIYF. For the CDR3, the DNA is TGCGCCAGCAGCTTGGGAAGCGGCCAGAGAAACACCATATATTTT. Using reference TRBV5-1 and TRBJ1-3 for the parts outside the CDR3, the full variable domain is KAGVTQTPRYLIKTRGQQVTLSCSPISGHRSVSWYQQTPGQGLQFLFEYFSETQRNKGNFPGRFSGRQFSNSRSEMNVSTLELGDSALYLCASSLGSGQRNTIYFGEGSWLTVV.

The chain links TRBV25-1 to TRBJ2-2, with TRBD1 identical over 9 bases. Germline CDR1 and CDR2: MGHDK and SYGVNS. V trimming: 8 bases; J trimming: 3 bases; junction bases outside the gene matches: 13. The CDR3 has 17 amino acids. CDR3 bases: TGTGCCAGCCGCAACAGGGGGCTCCGCGGGGACACCGGGGAGCTGTTTTTT. Translated, it gives CASRNRGLRGDTGELFF. The entire variable domain, with the rest obtained from reference TRBV25-1 and TRBJ2-2, is as follows: EADIYQTPRYLVIGTGKKITLECSQTMGHDKMYWYQQDPGMELHLIHYSYGVNSTEKGDLSSESTVSRIRTEHFPLTLESARPSHTSQYLCASRNRGLRGDTGELFFGEGSRLTVL.